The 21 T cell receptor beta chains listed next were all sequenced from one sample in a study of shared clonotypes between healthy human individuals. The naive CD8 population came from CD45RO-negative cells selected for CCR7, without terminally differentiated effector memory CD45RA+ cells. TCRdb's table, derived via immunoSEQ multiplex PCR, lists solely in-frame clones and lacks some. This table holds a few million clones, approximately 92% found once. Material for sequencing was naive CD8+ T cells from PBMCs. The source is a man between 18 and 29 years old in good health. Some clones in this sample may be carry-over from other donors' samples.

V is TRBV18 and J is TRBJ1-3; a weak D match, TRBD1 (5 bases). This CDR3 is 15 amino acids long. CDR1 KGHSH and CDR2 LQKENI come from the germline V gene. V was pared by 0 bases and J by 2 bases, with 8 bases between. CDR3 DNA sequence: TGTGCCAGCTCACCACCGGGACGCCCTGGAAACACCATATATTTT. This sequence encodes CASSPPGRPGNTIYF.

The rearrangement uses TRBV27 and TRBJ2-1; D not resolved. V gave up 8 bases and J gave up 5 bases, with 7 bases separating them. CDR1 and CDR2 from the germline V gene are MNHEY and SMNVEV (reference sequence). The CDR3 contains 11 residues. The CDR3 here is CASLGDNEQFF. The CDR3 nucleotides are TGTGCCAGCCTTGGGGACAATGAGCAGTTCTTC.

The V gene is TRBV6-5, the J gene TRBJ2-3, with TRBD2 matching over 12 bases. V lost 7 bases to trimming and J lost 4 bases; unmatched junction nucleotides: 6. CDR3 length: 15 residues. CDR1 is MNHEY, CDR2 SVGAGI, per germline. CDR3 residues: CASTTSGRSPDTQYF. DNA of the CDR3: TGTGCCAGCACTACTAGCGGGAGGTCCCCAGATACGCAGTATTTT.

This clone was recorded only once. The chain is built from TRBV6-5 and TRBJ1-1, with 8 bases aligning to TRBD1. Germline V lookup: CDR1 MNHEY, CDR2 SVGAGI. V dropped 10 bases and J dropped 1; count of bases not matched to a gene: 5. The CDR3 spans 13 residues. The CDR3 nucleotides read TGTGCCACCACAGGGGGTGCGAACACTGAAGCTTTCTTT. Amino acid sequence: CATTGGANTEAFF.

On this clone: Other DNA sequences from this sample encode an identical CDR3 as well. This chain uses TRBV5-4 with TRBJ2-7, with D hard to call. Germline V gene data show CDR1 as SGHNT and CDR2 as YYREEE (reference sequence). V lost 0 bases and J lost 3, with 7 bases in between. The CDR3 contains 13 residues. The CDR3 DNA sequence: TGTGCCAGCAGCTTGGGGCGGAACTACGAGCAGTACTTC. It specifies CASSLGRNYEQYF.

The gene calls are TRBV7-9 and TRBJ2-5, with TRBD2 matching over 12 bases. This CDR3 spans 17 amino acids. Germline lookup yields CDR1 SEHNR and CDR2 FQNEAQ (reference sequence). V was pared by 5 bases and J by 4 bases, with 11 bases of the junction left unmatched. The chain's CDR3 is CASSAPGAGLAGETQYF. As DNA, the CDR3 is TGTGCCAGCAGCGCCCCGGGCGCGGGACTAGCGGGAGAGACCCAGTACTTC. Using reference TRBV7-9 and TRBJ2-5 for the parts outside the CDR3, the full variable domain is DTGVSQNPRHKITKRGQNVTFRCDPISEHNRLYWYRQTLGQGPEFLTYFQNEAQLEKSRLLSDRFSAERPKGSFSTLEIQRTEQGDSAMYLCASSAPGAGLAGETQYFGPGTRLLVL.

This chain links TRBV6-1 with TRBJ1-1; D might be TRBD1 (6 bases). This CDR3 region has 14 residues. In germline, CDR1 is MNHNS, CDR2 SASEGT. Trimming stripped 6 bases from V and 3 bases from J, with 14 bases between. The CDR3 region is CASRQGLFDTEAFF. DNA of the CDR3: TGTGCCAGCAGGCAGGGGCTGTTTGACACTGAAGCTTTCTTT.

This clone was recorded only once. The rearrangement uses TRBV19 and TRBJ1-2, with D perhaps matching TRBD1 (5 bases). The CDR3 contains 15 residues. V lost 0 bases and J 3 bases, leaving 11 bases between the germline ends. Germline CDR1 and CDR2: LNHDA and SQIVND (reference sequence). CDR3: CASSIEGQEYYGYTF. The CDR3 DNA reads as TGTGCCAGTAGTATAGAGGGGCAGGAGTACTATGGCTACACCTTC.

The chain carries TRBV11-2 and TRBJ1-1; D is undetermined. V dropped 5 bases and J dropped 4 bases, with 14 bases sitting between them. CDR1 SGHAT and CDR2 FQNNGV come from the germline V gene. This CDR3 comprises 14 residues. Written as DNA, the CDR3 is TGTGCCAGCAGCCCTCACGTCCCTCTCACTGAAGCTTTCTTT. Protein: CASSPHVPLTEAFF.

Here the CDR3 reads CASSSLLAGRDSYEQYF. The CDR3 DNA follows: TGTGCCAGCAGTTCCCTACTAGCGGGGAGGGACTCCTACGAGCAGTACTTC. The chain links TRBV27 to TRBJ2-7; the match to TRBD2 covers 10 bases. J gave up 0 bases and V 4 bases, and 9 bases lay outside the gene matches. Germline values: CDR1 MNHEY, CDR2 SMNVEV (reference sequence). The CDR3 consists of 17 residues.

CDR3 residues: CATEHRQGNYGYTF. The CDR3 coding sequence is TGTGCCACCGAACACCGACAGGGAAACTATGGCTACACCTTC. The chain carries TRBV15 and TRBJ1-2; 7 bases align to TRBD1. J lost 2 bases, V lost 8 bases, and 8 bases had no gene match. This CDR3 contains 14 residues. Per the germline V gene, CDR1 is LNHNV and CDR2 is YYDKDF (reference sequence).

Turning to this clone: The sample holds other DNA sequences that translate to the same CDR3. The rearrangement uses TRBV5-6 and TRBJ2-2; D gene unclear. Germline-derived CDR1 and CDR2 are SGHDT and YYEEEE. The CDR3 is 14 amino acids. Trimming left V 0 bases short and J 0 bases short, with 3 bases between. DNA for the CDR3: TGTGCCAGCAGCTTGGCAGCGAACACCGGGGAGCTGTTTTTT. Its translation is CASSLAANTGELFF. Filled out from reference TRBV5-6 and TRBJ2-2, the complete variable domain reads DAGVTQSPTHLIKTRGQQVTLRCSPKSGHDTVSWYQQALGQGPQFIFQYYEEEERQRGNFPDRFSGHQFPNYSSELNVNALLLGDSALYLCASSLAANTGELFFGEGSRLTVL.

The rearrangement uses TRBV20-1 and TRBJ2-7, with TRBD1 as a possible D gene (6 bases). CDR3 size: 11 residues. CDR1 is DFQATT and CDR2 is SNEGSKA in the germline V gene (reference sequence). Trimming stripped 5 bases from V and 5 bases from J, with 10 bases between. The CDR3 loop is CSAGGGHEQYF. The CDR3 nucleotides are TGCAGTGCTGGGGGCGGCCACGAGCAGTACTTC.

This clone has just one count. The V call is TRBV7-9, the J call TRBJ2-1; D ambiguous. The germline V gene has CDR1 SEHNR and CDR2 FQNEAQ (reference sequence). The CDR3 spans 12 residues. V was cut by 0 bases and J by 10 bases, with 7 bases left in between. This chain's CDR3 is CASSLAKIEQFF. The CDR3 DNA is TGTGCCAGCAGCTTAGCGAAAATCGAGCAGTTCTTC.

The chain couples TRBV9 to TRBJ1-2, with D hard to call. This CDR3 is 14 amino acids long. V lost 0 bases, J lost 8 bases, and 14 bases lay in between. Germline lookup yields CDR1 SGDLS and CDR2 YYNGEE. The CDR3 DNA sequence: TGTGCCAGCAGCGTAGCGGCGAGTAGCTACGGCTACACCTTC. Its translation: CASSVAASSYGYTF.

CDR3 DNA sequence: TGTGCCAGCATTTTAGGTAGCGGGGGCACAGATACGCAGTATTTT. It codes for CASILGSGGTDTQYF. The chain carries TRBV2 and TRBJ2-3; 8 nucleotides agree with TRBD2. Trimming removed 7 bases from V and 1 base from J; junction bases left unmatched: 7. The CDR3 extends over 15 amino acids. CDR1 is SNHLY, CDR2 FYNNEI, per germline.

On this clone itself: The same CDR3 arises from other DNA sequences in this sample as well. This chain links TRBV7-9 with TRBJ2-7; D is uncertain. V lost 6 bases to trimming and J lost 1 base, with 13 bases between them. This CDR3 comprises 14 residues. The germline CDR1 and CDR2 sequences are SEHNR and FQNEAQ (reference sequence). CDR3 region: CASSPPSGSYEQYF. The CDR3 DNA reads TGTGCCAGCAGTCCGCCTAGTGGATCCTACGAGCAGTACTTC.

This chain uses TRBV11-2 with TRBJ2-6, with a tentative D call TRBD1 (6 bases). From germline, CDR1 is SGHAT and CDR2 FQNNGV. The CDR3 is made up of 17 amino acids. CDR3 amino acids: CVSENRDGSSGANVLTF. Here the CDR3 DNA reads TGTGTCTCGGAAAACAGGGATGGGAGCTCTGGGGCCAACGTCCTGACTTTC.

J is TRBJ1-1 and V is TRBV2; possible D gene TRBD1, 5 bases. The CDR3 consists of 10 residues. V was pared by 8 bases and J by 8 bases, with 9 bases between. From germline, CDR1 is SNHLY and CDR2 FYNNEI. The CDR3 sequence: CASHGGEAFF. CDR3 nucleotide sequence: TGTGCCAGCCACGGGGGGGAAGCTTTCTTT.

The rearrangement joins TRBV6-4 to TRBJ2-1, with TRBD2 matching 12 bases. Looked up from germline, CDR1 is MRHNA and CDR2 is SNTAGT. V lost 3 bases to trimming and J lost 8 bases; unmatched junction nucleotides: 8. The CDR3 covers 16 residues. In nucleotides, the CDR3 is TGTGCCAGCAGTGATACTAGCGGGGGGTACTTAGATGAGCAGTTCTTC. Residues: CASSDTSGGYLDEQFF.

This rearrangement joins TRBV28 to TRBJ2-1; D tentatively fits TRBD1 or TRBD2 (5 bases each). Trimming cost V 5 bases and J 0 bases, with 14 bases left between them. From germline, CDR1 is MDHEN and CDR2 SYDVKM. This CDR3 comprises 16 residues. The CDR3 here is CASSPRAGSSYNEQFF. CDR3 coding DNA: TGTGCCAGCAGTCCCCGGGCAGGGAGCTCCTACAATGAGCAGTTCTTC.